This TCR beta chain was sequenced in a study of PD-L1 blockade in urothelial cancer. Study as a whole: Males with urothelial cancer arising in the bladder constituted about 85% of the roughly 30 patients.

The sample's time point: pretreatment peripheral blood. Patients in the study were battling locally advanced or metastatic urothelial carcinoma. Anywhere from 1 to 8 samples came from each patient, spanning pretreatment and on-treatment. CDR1 is SGHDN and CDR2 is FVKESK in the germline V gene. This CDR3 spans 16 amino acids. V lost 1 base, J lost 7 bases, and 19 bases lay in between. Synthetic templates analogous to TCR were spiked into all PCRs individually. TCRdb keeps only in-frame clones here, not all; method: immunoSEQ multiplex PCR. This table holds roughly 54,000 clones, around 85% found once. The starting material was PBMCs, obtained around atezolizumab (anti-PD-L1) treatment. V and J are TRBV14 and TRBJ1-2, with TRBD1 as a possible D gene (6 bases). The clonotype was recovered from a woman aged 60-75 years with urothelial cancer. The CDR3 loop is CASSQATGPYRFGYTF. Here the CDR3 DNA reads TGTGCCAGCAGCCAAGCGACAGGACCGTATAGGTTTGGCTACACCTTC.